A single sample gave rise to the 5 T cell receptor beta chains below, sequenced in a study of cytomegalovirus exposure and HLA in healthy donors. PCR used 60 Vbeta primers and 13 Jbeta primers. Assay used: immunoSEQ multiplex PCR; TCRdb lists only in-frame clones, some missing. Its table records 150,000 to 200,000 clones. The sample comprised PBMCs. Every receptor here comes from a woman aged 18-35 years in good health and CMV-seropositive.

The chain links TRBV4-2 to TRBJ2-1; 7 bases agree with TRBD2. After removal of 0 bases from V and 9 bases from J, the junction contained 11 bases not matched to a gene. The length of the CDR3 is 16 residues. Germline CDR1 LGHNA, CDR2 YNFKEQ. For the CDR3, the DNA is TGTGCCAGCAGCCAAGATTGGGCTAGCGGCGGCGGTGAGCAGTTCTTC. Protein sequence: CASSQDWASGGGEQFF.

CDR3 bases: TGCGCCAGCAGCCAAGAGGCCAGACAGGGGATGGTGGAGACCCAGTACTTC. The encoded protein is CASSQEARQGMVETQYF. The chain employs TRBV4-1 and TRBJ2-5; the match to TRBD1 covers 8 bases. Germline loops: CDR1 MGHRA, CDR2 YSYEKL. The ends lost 0 bases at V and 5 bases at J; junction bases unmatched: 11. The CDR3 runs to 17 residues.

V and J are TRBV6-5 and TRBJ1-5, with TRBD1 identical over 7 bases. CDR1 MNHEY and CDR2 SVGAGI come from the germline V gene. The CDR3 extends over 13 amino acids. V was pared by 6 bases and J by 3 bases, with 2 bases of the junction left unmatched. CDR3 in amino acids: CASRTGTNQPQHF. The CDR3 nucleotides read TGTGCCAGCAGGACAGGGACCAATCAGCCCCAGCATTTT.

In regard to this clone: The junction shows a germline mismatch at one end, possibly a read error. The rearrangement links TRBV14 to TRBJ1-1; unclear D gene. This CDR3 has 14 amino acids. Germline lookup yields CDR1 SGHDN and CDR2 FVKESK. The CDR3 coding sequence is TGTGCCAGCAGCCAAGATTCTGCCCCCCATGATAGTCTCTTT. Amino acid sequence: CASSQDSAPHDSLF.

For this clone: The same CDR3 can be traced to other DNA sequences in this sample. The chain combines TRBV5-8 with TRBJ2-5, with 15 bases fitting TRBD2. Per the germline V gene, CDR1 is SGHTS and CDR2 is YDEGEE. The CDR3 has 15 residues. V lost 4 bases to trimming and J lost 5 bases; unmatched junction nucleotides: 3. The CDR3 sequence: CASSPGLAGGETQYF. The CDR3 nucleotides read TGTGCCAGCAGCCCTGGACTAGCGGGGGGGGAGACCCAGTACTTC.